This paragraph reports one T cell receptor beta chain. Each subset's genomic DNA was split evenly across several immunoSEQ plates. Generated by immunoSEQ multiplex PCR, the TCRdb table keeps only in-frame clones and is missing some. The sample lists fewer than 2.5 million clones; approximately 93% were seen once. This sample stems from a study of shared clonotypes between healthy human individuals. This receptor was obtained from a man younger than 30 in good health. Some clones in this sample may be carry-over from other donors' samples. Specimen: naive CD4+ T cells from PBMCs. Subset described: CD45RA+ positively selected.

For the CDR3, the DNA is TGTGCCAGCAGATCCACCAGGAACTCTGGAAACACCATATATTTT. It codes for CASRSTRNSGNTIYF. The gene calls are TRBV7-9 and TRBJ1-3; unclear D gene. This CDR3 region has 15 residues. The germline V gene has CDR1 SEHNR and CDR2 FQNEAQ (reference sequence). The germline V and J ends were trimmed by 6 bases and 0 bases, with 12 bases remaining between them.